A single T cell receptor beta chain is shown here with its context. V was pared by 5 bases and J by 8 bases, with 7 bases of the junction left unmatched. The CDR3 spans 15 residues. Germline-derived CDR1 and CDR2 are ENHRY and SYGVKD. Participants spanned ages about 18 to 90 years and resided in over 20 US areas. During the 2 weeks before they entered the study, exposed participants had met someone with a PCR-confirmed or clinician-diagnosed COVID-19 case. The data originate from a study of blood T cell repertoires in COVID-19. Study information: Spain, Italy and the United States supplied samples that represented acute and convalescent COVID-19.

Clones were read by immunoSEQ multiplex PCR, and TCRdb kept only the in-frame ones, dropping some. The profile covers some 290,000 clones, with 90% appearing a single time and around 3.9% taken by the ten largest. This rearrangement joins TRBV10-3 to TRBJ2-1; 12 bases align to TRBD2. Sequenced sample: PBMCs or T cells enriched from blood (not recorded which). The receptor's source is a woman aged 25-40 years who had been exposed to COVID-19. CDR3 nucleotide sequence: TGTGCCATCAGTTTCTCTAGCGGGGGGGCCGATGAGCAGTTCTTC. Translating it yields CAISFSSGGADEQFF.